This TCR beta chain was observed in a study of shared clonotypes between healthy human individuals. About the study: A couple of women and three men aged 18 to 49 made up the donors. General study results and limits: Some clonotypes were shared by all four sorted-subset donors, while others were not shared. The non-shared ones had lower generation probabilities than the shared ones. Generally, naive subsets came out with larger estimated richness than memory subsets.

Sequencing used immunoSEQ multiplex PCR; TCRdb keeps in-frame clones, though not all of them. The sample lists a few million clones; approximately 92% were seen once. With 6 bases removed from V and 3 bases from J, the gap between germline ends came to 7 bases. The CDR3 is made up of 12 amino acids. Per germline, CDR1 MNHEY and CDR2 SVGAGI. Splitting the CD4+ cells yielded a CD45RA+ naive subset and a CD45RA-negative memory subset. To note about this clone: Its target is not known.

This TCR was recovered from a man aged 18 to 29 in good health. The genes are TRBV6-5 and TRBJ2-3, with a possible D match to TRBD1 (6 bases). The source material was naive CD4+ T cells sorted from blood. Specified subset: CD45RA+ positively selected. The CDR3 DNA sequence: TGTGCCAGCAGACAGGGAACAGATACGCAGTATTTT. It encodes CASRQGTDTQYF.